This paragraph covers one T cell receptor (beta chain) sequence. Its matching antigen is unknown. This specimen comes from a study of T cells in Graves' hyperthyroidism and ophthalmopathy. Study results and caveats: Ophthalmopathy stood apart from stable hyperthyroidism in a 13 V-J model.

The germline V gene has CDR1 LNHDA and CDR2 SQIVND (reference sequence). The CDR3 spans 16 residues. Trimming pared 0 bases from V and 2 bases from J, leaving 14 bases between. RNA transcripts gave rise to amplified TCR beta CDR3 regions. A set of HTBI primers served as the primers for a first-round RT-PCR of the TCR CDR3. TCRdb used MiXCR to reprocess the multiplex PCR reads, holding one entry per CDR3 protein. The sample consists of roughly 660,000 distinct CDR3 sequences, around 16% of them appearing once. Pregnant or lactating patients were excluded, as were those with uncontrolled infection or other autoimmune disease. PBMCs stemmed from over 7.5 ml fresh peripheral blood.

The clonotype originates from a man in his forties or fifties with Graves' hyperthyroidism. This sequence joins TRBV19 and TRBJ2-7; D perhaps matches TRBD2 (6 bases). Sequencing was carried out using blood. DNA for the CDR3: TGTGCCAGTAGTATAGAGCTGGCGGGGCACCCCTACGAGCAGTACTTC. It translates to CASSIELAGHPYEQYF.